A selection of T cell receptor beta chains follows, all from one sample in a study of T-cell reconstitution after alpha-beta-depleted transplantation in children. TCRdb itself ran the PCR reads through MiXCR, one entry per CDR3 protein. The profile covers around 600,000 distinct CDR3 sequences, with 20% to 25% appearing a single time and roughly 13% taken by the ten largest. The material sequenced was PBMCs, mostly from graft donor cells, taken 360 days after TCRalphabeta/CD19-depleted stem cell transplant. The receptors stem from a boy under two years old who had a stem cell transplant for acute myeloid leukemia, so the T cells may come from the graft donor. CDR3s include the opening cysteine and the closing phenylalanine or tryptophan. Each record gives: V gene, J gene, clone size, CDR3 protein. Part of the rows lack a size; the others show once, few, many or a class for expanded clones.

>TRBV28|TRBJ2-6|many
CASTSLAPWANVLTF
>TRBV20-1|TRBJ2-7|many
CSAGPGQANYEQYF
>TRBV12-5|TRBJ2-3|few
CASGLPSTVFTDTQYF
>TRBV5-1|TRBJ2-7|.
CASTIGIQPTYEQYF
>TRBV9|TRBJ2-1|many
CASSPREGGLANNEQFF
>TRBV6-1|TRBJ2-2|.
CASRTWGTGELFF
>TRBV29-1|TRBJ1-2|many
CSVTGISYGYTF
>TRBV20-1|TRBJ2-5|many
CSASSTLSGDQETQYF
>TRBV12-3/TRBV12-4|TRBJ2-1|many
CASSWGDRGYNEQFF
>TRBV4-3|TRBJ2-7|.
CASSQDQTSYEQYF
>TRBV28|TRBJ1-4|.
CASRRTALNEKLFF
>TRBV6-1|TRBJ1-3|.
CASSLEGRLGNTIYF
>TRBV6-1|TRBJ2-7|few
CASNMAGQKNEQYF
>TRBV28|TRBJ2-2|.
CASSPGDILTGELFF
>TRBV29-1|TRBJ1-1|many
CSVEDLARMNTEAFF
>TRBV6-1|TRBJ2-1|few
CASSEQTGGIYNEQFF
>TRBV20-1|TRBJ2-2|few
CSASFGGAHGELFF
>TRBV6-5|TRBJ2-7|.
CATMTPYYEQYF
>TRBV15|TRBJ2-5|.
CATSRGPRETQYF
>TRBV6-1|TRBJ1-5|.
CASRSTGSNQPQHF
>TRBV12-3/TRBV12-4|TRBJ1-6|few
CASSFRGADNSPLHF
>TRBV20-1|TRBJ2-5|once
CSAIGGVAGLQETQYF
>TRBV6-1|TRBJ1-1|.
CASSPWGLKTEAFF
>TRBV20-1|TRBJ2-3|.
CTPLDTDTDTQYF
>TRBV24-1|TRBJ1-6|few
CATDRDYNSPLHF
>TRBV20-1|TRBJ2-1|few
CSARLLEGLAQFF
>TRBV12-5|TRBJ2-1|.
CASALPGPGNEQFF
>TRBV7-9|TRBJ1-4|.
CASSLSLLNEKLFF
>TRBV4-3|TRBJ1-2|many
CASSHHALDRDYGYTF
>TRBV6-2/TRBV6-3|TRBJ2-7|few
CASNRVRVFYEQYF
>TRBV7-2|TRBJ1-2|.
CASRSGGGPHGYTF
>TRBV5-5|TRBJ1-2|.
CASSPRGGYGYTF
>TRBV4-1|TRBJ2-4|.
CASSQDHTGIWAKNIQYF
>TRBV6-1|TRBJ1-3|.
CASGGLPGNTIYF
>TRBV20-1|TRBJ1-6|.
CSAREAASSYNSPLHF
>TRBV7-8|TRBJ2-1|few
CASSLALAYNEQFF
>TRBV9|TRBJ2-2|.
CASSVGQGARELFF
>TRBV20-1|TRBJ1-2|.
CSVRKVSRANYGYTF
>TRBV20-1|TRBJ2-7|few
CSAIRDYSFGEQYF
>TRBV7-9|TRBJ2-7|few
CASSFSTGAVSYEQYF
>TRBV20-1|TRBJ2-1|.
CSAAWGGSNEQFF
>TRBV6-5|TRBJ1-2|many
CASSFPQDRDGYTF
>TRBV12-3/TRBV12-4|TRBJ2-5|.
CASSLSAVSTKETQYF
>TRBV30|TRBJ2-1|.
CAWSAHLGGQGSREQFF
>TRBV5-6|TRBJ1-6|.
CASSLISGADNNSPLHF
>TRBV24-1|TRBJ2-4|many
CATSDWGDKNIQYF
>TRBV5-7|TRBJ2-4|few
CASSLVKGNIQYF
>TRBV4-2|TRBJ2-1|few
CASSQDWGQGGNEQFF
>TRBV4-3|TRBJ1-3|.
CASSQGSGVGNTIYF
>TRBV27|TRBJ2-5|.
CASSPKRQRRETQYF
>TRBV7-8|TRBJ2-1|few
CASSIGTSGNSYNEQFF
>TRBV12-3/TRBV12-4|TRBJ1-3|once
CASSGYREGVSGNTIYF
>TRBV5-1|TRBJ1-1|many
CASSLAGPEAFF
>TRBV12-3/TRBV12-4|TRBJ2-3|many
CASSSAGASTDTQYF
>TRBV6-1|TRBJ2-5|.
CASSPTATFQETQYF